This is a list of T cell receptor beta chains from one sample in a study of blood T cell repertoires in COVID-19. Profiling relied on immunoSEQ multiplex PCR, and the TCRdb table lists in-frame clones only, not all of them. The sample lists fewer than 300,000 clones; under 90% were seen once. Sequencing was carried out using PBMCs or T cells enriched from blood (not recorded which). The receptors shown here come from a man younger than 35 who had recovered from COVID-19. The CDR3 runs from the conserved cysteine through the conserved F or W. D genes are given only for firm matches. Some rows have no size entry. The others give once, few or many, or a class for an expanded clone.

cdr3_nt,cdr3_aa,v_call,d_call,clone_size,j_call
TGTGCCAGCAGTCCTCCGGGACACCTCTCTGGAAACACCATATATTTT,CASSPPGHLSGNTIYF,TRBV28,.,.,TRBJ1-3
TGCGCCAGCAGCCAAGAAGAGGGGGGGCATCTCTATAGCTACACCTTC,CASSQEEGGHLYSYTF,TRBV4-1,.,.,TRBJ1-2
.,CASSSSTGISNQPQHF,TRBV28,.,.,TRBJ1-5
TGTGCCATCAGTGGACAGGGCGGGGTATCTGAAGCTTTCTTT,CAISGQGGVSEAFF,TRBV10-3,TRBD1,once,TRBJ1-1
TGTGCCAGCAGTGATATTCCAGGGTTTGTTGGGACCCAGTACTTC,CASSDIPGFVGTQYF,TRBV2,.,.,TRBJ2-5
TGCGCCAGCAGCCAAGAAGTGACAGGGACCTACAATGAGCAGTTCTTC,CASSQEVTGTYNEQFF,TRBV4-1,TRBD1,.,TRBJ2-1
TGTGCCTGGAGTCTCTGGGGAGGCAATCAGCCCCAGCATTTT,CAWSLWGGNQPQHF,TRBV30,.,.,TRBJ1-5
TGTGCCAGCAGTCGAGGGCCCTCTGAAGCTTTCTTT,CASSRGPSEAFF,TRBV6-2/TRBV6-3,.,.,TRBJ1-1
TGTGCCAGCAGTTTATCGGACAGGGGTAGCACTGAAGCTTTCTTT,CASSLSDRGSTEAFF,TRBV28,TRBD1,.,TRBJ1-1
TGCGCCAGCAGCTCTGGCGACAGAGGCTACGAGCAGTACTTC,CASSSGDRGYEQYF,TRBV5-1,.,.,TRBJ2-7
TGTGCCAGCAGGCAATCGACAGGGGAGGGGATGTTTTTT,CASRQSTGEGMFF,TRBV12-3/TRBV12-4,TRBD1,.,TRBJ1-4
TGTGCCAGTAGTAGGGCGGGCACCTACAATGAGCAGTTCTTC,CASSRAGTYNEQFF,TRBV19,.,.,TRBJ2-1
TGTGCCAGCAGCCAAGCCCGGGGGGGCTCCTACAATGAGCAGTTCTTC,CASSQARGGSYNEQFF,TRBV4-2,TRBD2,.,TRBJ2-1
TGTGCCAGCAGCTCCCGACAGTATTTGAACACTGAAGCTTTCTTT,CASSSRQYLNTEAFF,TRBV11-3,.,.,TRBJ1-1
TGTGCCAGTTCCGACGCGGGACAGCGTCAGAACACTGAAGCTTTCTTT,CASSDAGQRQNTEAFF,TRBV19,TRBD1,.,TRBJ1-1
TGTGCCAGTAGTATGGAGGGGGCGATCCAATATAGCAATCAGCCCCAGCATTTT,CASSMEGAIQYSNQPQHF,TRBV19,TRBD1,.,TRBJ1-5
TGTGCCAGCAGCCCCAAAACCGGGACAGGCTATGGCTACACCTTC,CASSPKTGTGYGYTF,TRBV7-2,TRBD1,.,TRBJ1-2
TGCGCCAGCAGCCGAGAGCCGGGACAGAGAAGTTATGGCTACACCTTC,CASSREPGQRSYGYTF,TRBV4-1,TRBD1,.,TRBJ1-2
TGTGCCAGCAACCCACGGGGGAGACTAGCGGGAGATCGGCAGTACTTC,CASNPRGRLAGDRQYF,TRBV2,TRBD2,.,TRBJ2-7
TGTGCCAGCAGGAGAGAAGTTTCCTACGAGCAGTACTTC,CASRREVSYEQYF,TRBV6-5,.,.,TRBJ2-7
TGTGCCAGCAGTCTTGACAGGAGCTCCTACAATGAGCAGTTCTTC,CASSLDRSSYNEQFF,TRBV6-2/TRBV6-3,.,.,TRBJ2-1
TGTGCCAGCAGCTGGGACAGGGGAGCCAAAAACATTCAGTACTTC,CASSWDRGAKNIQYF,TRBV5-6,TRBD1,.,TRBJ2-4
TGTGCCAGCAGCCGGGCCGGGACAGGGGGGAGGAATGAGCAGTTCTTC,CASSRAGTGGRNEQFF,TRBV7-2,TRBD1,.,TRBJ2-1
TGTGCCAGCACCAGGGGGCAGGGAAACCACGAGCAGTACTTC,CASTRGQGNHEQYF,TRBV27,TRBD1,.,TRBJ2-7
TGTGCCATTTCCCCGGGACTAGCATTGGAGACCCAGTACTTC,CAISPGLALETQYF,TRBV10-3,TRBD2,.,TRBJ2-5
TGTGCCAGTAGTATTGGCCTTGGTTATCAGCCCCAGCATTTT,CASSIGLGYQPQHF,TRBV19,.,.,TRBJ1-5
TGCGCCAGCAGCCAAGTGGGAGGCAGCTACGAGCAGTACTTC,CASSQVGGSYEQYF,TRBV4-1,.,.,TRBJ2-7
TGCAGTGCTCCGGGGGGCTACACCTTC,CSAPGGYTF,TRBV20-1,.,.,TRBJ1-2
TGTGCCAGCAGTTGGACAGGGGGTTCCTACGAGCAGTACTTC,CASSWTGGSYEQYF,TRBV27,TRBD1,.,TRBJ2-7
TGTGCCAGCAGCCCGAGTACGGGACAGGGGTACGAGCAGTACTTC,CASSPSTGQGYEQYF,TRBV7-2,TRBD1,.,TRBJ2-7
TGTGCCAGCAGCCTCGGACAGGGGGCCGCTGTAGACATTCAGTACTTC,CASSLGQGAAVDIQYF,TRBV6-2/TRBV6-3,TRBD1,once,TRBJ2-4
TGTGCCAGCAACCGGGACAGGGGTTTCGATACGCAGTATTTT,CASNRDRGFDTQYF,TRBV2,TRBD1,.,TRBJ2-3
TGTGCCTGGAGTAGGGGGGGCACTAGCGGGAGGGCTGGCGAGCAGTACTTC,CAWSRGGTSGRAGEQYF,TRBV30,TRBD2,few,TRBJ2-7
TGTGCCAGCAGTGACATGAAAGAGACCCAGTACTTC,CASSDMKETQYF,TRBV6-2/TRBV6-3,.,.,TRBJ2-5
TGTGCCAGCAGCTTAGCCGGGACAGTCAATGAGCAGTTCTTC,CASSLAGTVNEQFF,TRBV7-2,TRBD1,.,TRBJ2-1
TGTGCCAGCAGTGAACGGGGGGCAGGGAGGCCCTACGAGCAGTACTTC,CASSERGAGRPYEQYF,TRBV25-1,.,.,TRBJ2-7
TGTGCCAGCAGCGGCGGCCTCATGAACACTGAAGCTTTCTTT,CASSGGLMNTEAFF,TRBV7-9,.,.,TRBJ1-1
TGTGCCATCAGCCAACAATCAGCTAACTATGGCTACACCTTC,CAISQQSANYGYTF,TRBV10-3,.,.,TRBJ1-2
TGTGCCAGTAGTCCGGGGACAGAAGAGACCCAGTACTTC,CASSPGTEETQYF,TRBV19,TRBD1,once,TRBJ2-5
TGTGCCAGCAGTTTGGAGGGGTCCAAAAACATTCAGTACTTC,CASSLEGSKNIQYF,TRBV27,.,once,TRBJ2-4
TGCGCCAGCAGCTTGGAGCTAGCGACCGCCGGGGAGCTGTTTTTT,CASSLELATAGELFF,TRBV5-1,.,.,TRBJ2-2
TGTGCCAGCACCTTAGCGGGAGTTCTACAAGATACGCAGTATTTT,CASTLAGVLQDTQYF,TRBV2,TRBD2,.,TRBJ2-3
TGTGCCAGCAGCACGAGCGCATACCTAGCCAAAAACATTCAGTACTTC,CASSTSAYLAKNIQYF,TRBV2,.,.,TRBJ2-4
TGTGCCAGCAGGGTGGACCAGGGTCGAATCGGCTACACCTTC,CASRVDQGRIGYTF,TRBV28,.,.,TRBJ1-2
TGTGCCAGCGGAGGTTGGCTAGCGGGAGACAATGAGCAGTTCTTC,CASGGWLAGDNEQFF,TRBV5-6,TRBD2,.,TRBJ2-1
TGTGCCAGCTCACCGGACGGACAGATCGAGCAGTACTTC,CASSPDGQIEQYF,TRBV18,.,.,TRBJ2-7